Listed here are 27 T cell receptor beta chains from one sample, sequenced in a study of graft-versus-host responses after intestinal transplantation. The antigens of these receptors remain unknown. Profiled with immunoSEQ multiplex PCR; TCRdb holds only in-frame clones, not every one. The data contain some 110,000 clones, 90% to 95% of them singletons. The sample was unstimulated CD8+ T cells sorted from spleen or lymph node cells, taken before transplant. The receptors were gathered from a human donor who was the organ donor for an intestinal transplant.

The chain has TRBV13 and TRBJ2-1; no firm D call. The length of the CDR3 is 12 residues. Between the trimmed V and J ends, which lost 0 bases and 8 bases, there was a span of 5 bases. Germline V gives CDR1 PRHDT, CDR2 FYEKMQ (reference sequence). The CDR3 nucleotides are TGTGCCAGCAGCTTAGGCCGATATGAGCAGTTCTTC. This gives the protein CASSLGRYEQFF. Based on the CDR3 plus reference TRBV13 and TRBJ2-1, the full variable domain is AAGVIQSPRHLIKEKRETATLKCYPIPRHDTVYWYQQGPGQDPQFLISFYEKMQSDKGSIPDRFSAQQFSDYHSELNMSSLELGDSALYFCASSLGRYEQFFGPGTRLTVL.

About this clone: Other DNA sequences from this sample encode an identical CDR3 as well. The V and J genes are TRBV19 and TRBJ2-7; 10 nucleotides agree with TRBD1. The CDR3 has 14 amino acids. V shed 6 bases and J 2 bases; nucleotides not matched to a gene: 4. The germline V gene has CDR1 LNHDA and CDR2 SQIVND (reference sequence). The CDR3 coding sequence is TGTGCCAGTAGCTCCGGGACAGGGGCCTACGAGCAGTACTTC. Encoded protein: CASSSGTGAYEQYF.

DNA for the CDR3: TGCGCCAGCAGCCAAAACCGCGACAGTAGTACTGAAGCTTTCTTT. It translates to CASSQNRDSSTEAFF. The rearrangement joins TRBV4-3 to TRBJ1-1; perhaps TRBD1 as D (5 bases). Germline V gives CDR1 LGHNA, CDR2 YSLEER. V was trimmed by 2 bases and J by 5 bases, leaving 15 bases between them. The CDR3 spans 15 residues.

The rearrangement uses TRBV5-6 and TRBJ2-7; weak D call: TRBD2 (5 bases). In germline, CDR1 is SGHDT, CDR2 YYEEEE. Between the trimmed V and J ends, which lost 2 bases and 4 bases, there was a span of 13 bases. There are 14 residues in the CDR3. The CDR3 sequence is CASSFAGGAYEQYF. CDR3 coding DNA: TGTGCCAGCAGCTTTGCGGGCGGTGCATACGAGCAGTACTTC.

The chain combines TRBV7-2 with TRBJ2-7; D perhaps matches TRBD1 (6 bases). The CDR3 consists of 16 residues. Trimming took off 5 bases at V and 4 bases at J, with 21 bases between the two ends. Germline V lookup: CDR1 SGHTA, CDR2 FQGNSA. CDR3 DNA sequence: TGTGCCAGCAGCCATAGCCGGACAGCCTTTACTTACGAGCAGTACTTC. It is translated as CASSHSRTAFTYEQYF.

This chain joins TRBV9 and TRBJ2-5; the match to TRBD2 covers 9 bases. The tail of the sequence fits TRBJ2-7 better, so the J call may be wrong. The CDR3 has 16 residues. Germline loops: CDR1 SGDLS, CDR2 YYNGEE. CDR3 sequence (DNA): TGTGCCAGCAGCGTAAATCCTAGCGGGAATTCCTACGAGCAGTACTTC. Encoded protein: CASSVNPSGNSYEQYF.

V gene TRBV9 combines with J gene TRBJ2-7, with 12 bases aligning to TRBD2. Germline CDR1 is SGDLS and CDR2 is YYNGEE. V lost 4 bases and J lost 2; bases outside the gene matches: 4. The CDR3 length is 15 residues. Here the CDR3 reads CASSPRTSGTYEQYF. The DNA of the CDR3 is TGTGCCAGCAGCCCCCGGACTAGCGGGACCTACGAGCAGTACTTC. Supplemented by reference TRBV9 and TRBJ2-7, the full variable domain reads DSGVTQTPKHLITATGQRVTLRCSPRSGDLSVYWYQQSLDQGLQFLIQYYNGEERAKGNILERFSAQQFPDLHSELNLSSLELGDSALYFCASSPRTSGTYEQYFGPGTRLTVT.

The chain combines TRBV4-1 with TRBJ2-7; 7 positions agree with TRBD1. This CDR3 has 16 amino acids. The V gene end was trimmed by 0 bases and the J gene end by 6 bases; junction bases not matched to a gene: 11. Germline-derived CDR1 and CDR2 are MGHRA and YSYEKL. The CDR3, as DNA: TGCGCCAGCAGCCAAGAGATGCCGGCCAGGGGGAGCGAGCAGTACTTC. Translation gives CASSQEMPARGSEQYF.

The chain combines TRBV7-8 with TRBJ2-2; maybe TRBD1 (5 bases). Looked up from germline, CDR1 is SGHVS and CDR2 is FQNEAQ. This CDR3 is built from 15 residues. V was trimmed by 2 bases and J by 6 bases, leaving 13 bases between them. CDR3 nucleotides: TGTGCCAGCAGCTTATCGGAAGGACAAGCCGGGGAGCTGTTTTTT. Its translation: CASSLSEGQAGELFF. The entire variable domain, with the rest obtained from reference TRBV7-8 and TRBJ2-2, is as follows: GAGVSQSPRYKVAKRGQDVALRCDPISGHVSLFWYQQALGQGPEFLTYFQNEAQLDKSGLPSDRFFAERPEGSVSTLKIQRTQQEDSAVYLCASSLSEGQAGELFFGEGSRLTVL.

The chain joins TRBV27 to TRBJ2-7; 12 bases match TRBD2. CDR1 is MNHEY and CDR2 is SMNVEV in the germline V gene (reference sequence). V was clipped by 4 bases and J by 2 bases; unmatched bases: 3. The CDR3 length is 15 residues. For the CDR3, the DNA is TGTGCCAGCAGTTCTCGGACTAGCGGGACCTACGAGCAGTACTTC. It codes for CASSSRTSGTYEQYF.

The rearrangement joins TRBV6-1 to TRBJ2-1; 7 nucleotides match TRBD2. J gave up 8 bases and V 1 base, and 5 bases lay outside the gene matches. The CDR3 contains 14 residues. CDR1 is MNHNS and CDR2 is SASEGT in the germline V gene. The CDR3 protein is CASSEGGGRDEQFF. As DNA, the CDR3 is TGTGCCAGCAGTGAAGGGGGAGGGAGGGATGAGCAGTTCTTC.

J is TRBJ2-7 and V is TRBV25-1, with TRBD1 matching 10 bases. This CDR3 comprises 14 residues. V lost 5 bases and J lost 2; bases outside the gene matches: 3. Germline assignment: CDR1 MGHDK and CDR2 SYGVNS. The CDR3 reads CASSTGTGAYEQYF. In nucleotides, the CDR3 is TGTGCCAGCAGTACCGGGACAGGGGCCTACGAGCAGTACTTC.

This chain connects TRBV19 to TRBJ1-3; D gene ambiguous. Trimming took 8 bases from V and 0 from J, leaving 5 bases between them. CDR1 and CDR2 from the germline V gene are LNHDA and SQIVND (reference sequence). This CDR3 is 12 amino acids long. The CDR3 loop reads CASSISGNTIYF. The CDR3 bases are TGTGCCAGTTCTATCTCTGGAAACACCATATATTTT.

The chain recombines TRBV10-1 with TRBJ2-5; no reliable D call. Per germline, CDR1 WNHNN and CDR2 SYGVQD (reference sequence). V was shortened by 7 bases and J by 4 bases, with 4 bases between the two germline ends. The CDR3 spans 10 residues. The CDR3 reads CASIRETQYF. CDR3 coding DNA: TGCGCCAGCATCCGAGAGACCCAGTACTTC.

The chain is built from TRBV29-1 and TRBJ2-7; 7 nucleotides line up with TRBD1. This CDR3 region has 16 residues. Germline V gives CDR1 SQVTM, CDR2 ANQGSEA. Trimming cost V 8 bases and J 7 bases; bases outside gene matches: 23. The CDR3 protein is CSPQASTTDRVREQYF. The CDR3 bases are TGCAGCCCCCAGGCCTCCACCACCGACAGGGTACGAGAGCAGTACTTC.

The rearrangement uses TRBV28 and TRBJ2-7, with TRBD1 identical over 9 bases. Germline CDR1 and CDR2: MDHEN and SYDVKM. Germline trimming cut 5 bases from V and 5 bases from J; bases unmatched to any gene: 10. The length of the CDR3 is 15 residues. The CDR3 nucleotides are TGTGCCAGCAGTCCCCGGGACAGGGAATTGGACGAGCAGTACTTC. Encoded protein: CASSPRDRELDEQYF. The full variable domain, completed using reference TRBV28 and TRBJ2-7, is DVKVTQSSRYLVKRTGEKVFLECVQDMDHENMFWYRQDPGLGLRLIYFSYDVKMKEKGDIPEGYSVSREKKERFSLILESASTNQTSMYLCASSPRDRELDEQYFGPGTRLTVT.

The chain couples TRBV19 to TRBJ1-2; tentative D call: TRBD1 (6 bases). V was cut by 3 bases and J by 1 base, with 12 bases left in between. Germline CDR1 LNHDA, CDR2 SQIVND (reference sequence). This CDR3 is 15 amino acids long. CDR3 loop: CASSISGQLNYGYTF. The CDR3 DNA reads as TGTGCCAGTAGTATCTCCGGACAGCTTAACTATGGCTACACCTTC.

CDR3 sequence: CASSSQGIYSNQPQHF. DNA for the CDR3: TGTGCCAGCAGTTCACAGGGGATTTATAGCAATCAGCCCCAGCATTTT. The rearrangement joins TRBV27 to TRBJ1-5; 7 bases are a match to TRBD1. CDR1 and CDR2 (germline): MNHEY, SMNVEV (reference sequence). This CDR3 has 16 residues. Trimming took 4 bases from V and 0 from J; bases not matched to a gene: 6.

The rearrangement joins TRBV13 to TRBJ2-7; D unresolved. Per the germline V gene, CDR1 is PRHDT and CDR2 is FYEKMQ (reference sequence). V lost 2 bases and J 2 bases, leaving 4 bases between the germline ends. There are 12 residues in the CDR3. CDR3 sequence reads: CASSLNPYEQYF. The CDR3 DNA sequence: TGTGCCAGCAGCTTAAATCCCTACGAGCAGTACTTC.

The CDR3 coding sequence is TGTGCCTGGAGTGGCGGGGGAGGCGAGACCCAGTACTTC. The encoded protein is CAWSGGGGETQYF. The chain recombines TRBV30 with TRBJ2-5; 7 bases match TRBD2. CDR1 is GTSNPN, CDR2 SVGIG, per germline (reference sequence). There are 13 residues in the CDR3. V trimming: 1 base; J trimming: 5 bases; junction bases outside the gene matches: 4.

The chain links TRBV2 to TRBJ2-7; 9 bases align to TRBD2. Trimming took 8 bases from V and 5 from J; bases not matched to a gene: 7. The CDR3 has 13 residues. CDR1 SNHLY and CDR2 FYNNEI come from the germline V gene. As DNA, the CDR3 is TGTGCCAGCCAGCGGGAGGCTGGTAACGAGCAGTACTTC. Its protein is CASQREAGNEQYF.

This rearrangement joins TRBV6-6 to TRBJ1-2, with D unresolved. Trimming took 0 bases from V and 5 from J, leaving 7 bases between them. Germline V gene data show CDR1 as MNHNY and CDR2 as SVGAGI (reference sequence). This CDR3 has 13 amino acids. CDR3 amino acids: CASSYSKRYGYTF. The CDR3 DNA reads TGTGCCAGCAGTTACTCGAAGCGGTATGGCTACACCTTC.

Only one count was recorded for this clone. The V gene is TRBV28, the J gene TRBJ2-5; D may be TRBD2 (6 bases). CDR1 and CDR2 from the germline V gene are MDHEN and SYDVKM. Trimming removed 5 bases at V and 5 bases at J, with 21 bases between. This CDR3 spans 16 amino acids. The CDR3 DNA reads TGTGCCAGCAGTCTTTCGTGGGGGGAGCTGTGCGAGACCCAGTACTTC. Encoded protein: CASSLSWGELCETQYF.

The V gene is TRBV29-1, the J gene TRBJ1-2; D remains unclear. CDR1 is SQVTM and CDR2 is ANQGSEA in the germline V gene. V shed 4 bases and J shed 8 bases, with 8 bases lying between them. CDR3 length: 10 residues. CDR3 DNA sequence: TGCAGCGTTGCGTCTAACGGCTACACCTTC. It yields the protein CSVASNGYTF.

CDR3 region: CASDVASGRYTQYF. The CDR3 DNA follows: TGTGCCAGCGACGTGGCTAGCGGGAGATATACGCAGTATTTT. The J gene is TRBJ2-3, the V gene TRBV2; 10 positions match TRBD2. Germline V lookup: CDR1 SNHLY, CDR2 FYNNEI. This CDR3 comprises 14 residues. V shed 8 bases, J shed 7 bases, and the junction held 9 bases outside the gene matches.

The rearrangement links TRBV5-1 to TRBJ2-7, with 13 positions matching TRBD2. Germline V gene data show CDR1 as SGHRS and CDR2 as YFSETQ. The CDR3 runs to 16 residues. J was trimmed by 3 bases and V by 0 bases; bases with no gene match: 3. The CDR3 nucleotides are TGCGCCAGCAGCTTGGTACTAGCGGGAGGGAACTACGAGCAGTACTTC. It yields the protein CASSLVLAGGNYEQYF.

In regard to this clone: Other DNA variants within this sample encode the same CDR3. The V and J genes are TRBV5-6 and TRBJ2-7, with 12 positions matching TRBD2. V was pared by 0 bases and J by 4 bases, with 2 bases of the junction left unmatched. CDR3 length: 15 residues. The germline gives CDR1 SGHDT, CDR2 YYEEEE. DNA of the CDR3: TGTGCCAGCAGCTTGGGACTAGCGGGAGTATACGAGCAGTACTTC. It yields the protein CASSLGLAGVYEQYF. Variable domain in full (rest from reference TRBV5-6 and TRBJ2-7): DAGVTQSPTHLIKTRGQQVTLRCSPKSGHDTVSWYQQALGQGPQFIFQYYEEEERQRGNFPDRFSGHQFPNYSSELNVNALLLGDSALYLCASSLGLAGVYEQYFGPGTRLTVT.